This TCR beta chain was observed in a study of cytomegalovirus exposure and HLA in healthy donors. Study findings and constraints: A later analysis showed HLA-associated TCR beta chains outstripping equally common others in clonal expansion. CMV serostatus was the only immune exposure information that was available. Donors belonging to an Asian-associated ancestry cluster reportedly showed fewer N-insertions in productive TCRs than the approximately 670-donor mean, according to what a later analysis found. In vitro assays verified that a few CMV-associated chains recognized CMV antigens specifically.

About this clone: The target antigen is unknown.

CDR3 length: 15 amino acids. V was pared by 3 bases and J by 6 bases, with 6 bases of the junction left unmatched. From germline, CDR1 is KGHSH and CDR2 LQKENI. The PCR made use of 60 Vbeta and 13 Jbeta primers. Sequencing was performed with immunoSEQ multiplex PCR; in TCRdb, only in-frame clones are kept and a portion is missing. The table shows over 150,000 clones, with roughly 81% occurring only once. Material for sequencing was PBMCs. The sequence came from a girl aged 10 to 17 in good health and CMV-seropositive. The rearrangement joins TRBV18 to TRBJ2-2, with 8 bases identical to TRBD1. The DNA of the CDR3 is TGTGCCAGCTCACCTGACAGGGGATCATCCGGGGAGCTGTTTTTT. Encoded protein: CASSPDRGSSGELFF. The full variable domain, in which reference TRBV18 and TRBJ2-2 provide the parts outside the CDR3, is NAGVMQNPRHLVRRRGQEARLRCSPMKGHSHVYWYRQLPEEGLKFMVYLQKENIIDESGMPKERFSAEFPKEGPSILRIQQVVRGDSAAYFCASSPDRGSSGELFFGEGSRLTVL.